Listed below are T cell receptor beta chains from one sample, sequenced in a study of T cell repertoires in cytomegalovirus infection. MiXCR, run by TCRdb on the reads, gives a single entry per CDR3 protein. The sample lists about 300,000 distinct CDR3 sequences, roughly 25% seen once, with about 14% in the top ten. The sequencing input was PBMCs. These TCRs come from a human donor in good health (CMV status not recorded). Some clones in this sample may be carry-over from other donors' samples. The CDR3 runs from the conserved cysteine through the conserved F or W. Fields, in order: J gene, V gene, D gene, clone size, CDR3 length, CDR3 protein, CDR3 DNA. The D gene is left open where the match is weak. Where a row states a size, it is once, few, many or the class of an expanded clone; other rows omit it.

>TRBJ2-6|TRBV20-1|TRBD1|-|15
CSARDRGSGANVLTF
TGCAGTGCTAGGGACAGGGGATCTGGGGCCAACGTCCTGACTTTC
>TRBJ1-1|TRBV7-2|-|many|12
CASSFQGTEAFF
TGTGCCAGCAGCTTCCAGGGGACTGAAGCTTTCTTT
>TRBJ2-7|TRBV7-6|-|few|16
CASSAPPSKVLVEQYF
TGTGCCAGCAGCGCGCCCCCGTCTAAGGTGCTGGTCGAGCAGTACTTC
>TRBJ2-5|TRBV28|-|-|18
CASEGMGGARGGEETQYF
TGTGCCAGCGAGGGGATGGGGGGCGCGAGGGGAGGGGAAGAGACCCAGTACTTC
>TRBJ2-1|TRBV6-2/TRBV6-3|-|many|12
CASSSDTGEQFF
TGTGCCAGCAGTTCCGATACAGGGGAGCAGTTCTTC
>TRBJ1-1|TRBV28|-|few|18
CASSWWDSSTSWNTEAFF
TGTGCCAGCAGTTGGTGGGACTCCTCCACTTCATGGAACACTGAAGCTTTCTTT
>TRBJ2-1|TRBV30|-|few|14
CAWNAYSSYNEQFF
TGTGCCTGGAACGCCTACAGCTCCTACAATGAGCAGTTCTTC
>TRBJ2-1|TRBV7-8|TRBD2|many|17
CASSSSRTSGSSNEQFF
TGTGCCAGCAGCTCAAGTAGGACTAGCGGGAGTTCGAATGAGCAGTTCTTC
>TRBJ2-1|TRBV4-1|TRBD2|-|18
CASSQDAFGGVSYNEQFF
TGCGCCAGCAGCCAAGATGCGTTCGGGGGGGTCTCCTACAATGAGCAGTTCTTC
>TRBJ1-1|TRBV11-2|-|-|14
CASSLYQVDTEAFF
TGTGCCAGCAGCTTATATCAGGTGGACACTGAAGCTTTCTTT
>TRBJ1-2|TRBV7-9|-|-|13
CASSLVGNYGYTF
TGTGCCAGCAGCTTAGTGGGGAACTATGGCTACACCTTC
>TRBJ2-7|TRBV28|TRBD2|-|16
CASSQATSWTPYEQYF
TGTGCCAGCAGCCAAGCGACTAGCTGGACTCCCTACGAGCAGTACTTC
>TRBJ2-3|TRBV11-3|TRBD2|many|16
CASSERKRGGTDTQYF
TGTGCCAGCAGCGAACGAAAGCGGGGGGGCACAGATACGCAGTATTTT
>TRBJ1-1|TRBV25-1|-|-|13
CASRGGMNTEAFF
TGTGCCAGCAGGGGTGGAATGAACACTGAAGCTTTCTTT
>TRBJ1-3|TRBV20-1|-|-|20
CSARDGRLEIPREPGDTIYF
TGCAGTGCTAGAGATGGGCGGCTAGAGATCCCTCGGGAACCTGGGGACACCATATATTTT
>TRBJ1-1|TRBV28|-|-|13
CASSLLGVPEAFF
TGTGCCAGCAGTTTATTGGGGGTCCCTGAAGCTTTCTTT
>TRBJ2-5|TRBV7-2|TRBD2|-|13
CASNPGGAETQYF
TGTGCCAGCAACCCGGGGGGGGCAGAGACCCAGTACTTC
>TRBJ2-7|TRBV6-5|-|few|13
CASSLTFSYEQYF
TGTGCCAGCAGTCTGACTTTCTCCTACGAGCAGTACTTC
>TRBJ1-1|TRBV5-1|-|few|17
CASSLAGQGGVNTEAFF
TGCGCCAGCAGCTTGGCCGGGCAGGGAGGCGTGAACACTGAAGCTTTCTTT
>TRBJ1-1|TRBV29-1|TRBD1|-|14
CSAGQGSMNTEAFF
TGCAGCGCTGGACAGGGCTCCATGAACACTGAAGCTTTCTTT
>TRBJ1-2|TRBV27|TRBD1|-|15
CASSLYSQGNYGYTF
TGTGCCAGCAGTCTCTACTCACAGGGGAACTATGGCTACACCTTC
>TRBJ2-2|TRBV20-1|-|-|14
CSASRDLNTGELFF
TGCAGTGCTAGCCGGGACCTGAACACCGGGGAGCTGTTTTTT
>TRBJ2-3|TRBV29-1|-|-|15
CSVEDQGRLADTQYF
TGCAGCGTTGAAGATCAGGGGCGGTTAGCAGATACGCAGTATTTT